Listed here are 21 T cell receptor beta chains from one sample, sequenced in a study of T cell responses to AZD1222 COVID-19 vaccine. Here immunoSEQ multiplex PCR was the method, and the copy in TCRdb shows in-frame clones only, minus some. The sample lists 60,000 to 75,000 clones; roughly 88% were seen once. The sample consisted of peripheral blood, taken on day 0 of AZD1222 vaccination. All receptors derive from an adult in good health.

The J gene is TRBJ1-1, the V gene TRBV6-5; 8 bases align to TRBD1. The CDR3 is 14 amino acids. V shed 7 bases, J shed 8 bases, and the junction held 12 bases outside the gene matches. Germline-derived CDR1 and CDR2 are MNHEY and SVGAGI. The CDR3 bases are TGTGCCAGCACAAACAGGGGGGGCCATTCCGAAGCTTTCTTT. Its protein is CASTNRGGHSEAFF.

The chain joins TRBV28 to TRBJ2-3, with unresolved D. The CDR3 covers 19 residues. Germline V gene lookup returns CDR1 MDHEN and CDR2 SYDVKM. The V and J ends lost 8 bases and 2 bases respectively, with 29 bases between them. CDR3 nucleotide sequence: TGTGCCAGCTGCTCAACTCGATTGGGCCTCCCTATAGACACAGATACGCAGTATTTT. Protein sequence: CASCSTRLGLPIDTDTQYF.

This chain's CDR3 is CASSFGLSSYEQYV. CDR3 in DNA: TGTGCCAGCAGCTTCGGACTGAGCTCCTACGAGCAGTACGTC. The rearrangement joins TRBV11-3 to TRBJ2-7, with D perhaps TRBD2 (5 bases). V was clipped by 3 bases and J by 0 bases, with 9 bases between them. CDR1 and CDR2 (germline): SGHNT, YENEEA. This CDR3 region has 14 residues.

The J gene is TRBJ1-2, the V gene TRBV5-6; maybe TRBD1 (5 bases). V gave up 3 bases and J gave up 8 bases, with 17 bases separating them. Germline V gene data show CDR1 as SGHDT and CDR2 as YYEEEE. CDR3 length equals 14 residues. The CDR3 bases are TGTGCCAGCAGCTGGACATCCGTGATTTTAGGCTACACCTTC. Encoded protein: CASSWTSVILGYTF.

Here the CDR3 reads CASSSQDIDTEAFF. The CDR3 DNA follows: TGTGCCAGCAGCTCTCAAGACATTGACACTGAAGCTTTCTTT. V gene TRBV5-4 combines with J gene TRBJ1-1; D uncertain. The CDR3 consists of 14 residues. Per the germline V gene, CDR1 is SGHNT and CDR2 is YYREEE (reference sequence). Trimming shortened V by 3 bases and J by 3 bases, and 12 bases separated the two germline ends.

J is TRBJ1-2 and V is TRBV6-5; 7 nucleotides match TRBD1. Germline V gene lookup returns CDR1 MNHEY and CDR2 SVGAGI. This CDR3 region has 14 residues. J lost 7 bases, V lost 3 bases, and 8 bases had no gene match. The CDR3 DNA is TGTGCCAGCAGTTATGCCGGGACAGAGATTGGCTACACCTTC. Encoded protein: CASSYAGTEIGYTF.

The V and J genes are TRBV6-4 and TRBJ1-6, with D uncertain. The length of the CDR3 is 13 residues. Germline V gene sequence: CDR1 MRHNA, CDR2 SNTAGT. V lost 3 bases and J lost 7, with 7 bases in between. DNA of the CDR3: TGTGCCAGCAGTGAGGAGGAAAATTCACCCCTCCACTTT. Its protein is CASSEEENSPLHF.

CDR3 amino acids: CASSERANWDEQYV. The CDR3 DNA is TGTGCCAGCAGTGAACGGGCAAATTGGGACGAGCAGTACGTC. V usage is TRBV6-1 and J usage is TRBJ2-7, with D uncertain. The germline V and J ends were trimmed by 2 bases and 5 bases, with 13 bases remaining between them. The CDR3 is made up of 14 amino acids. Germline loops: CDR1 MNHNS, CDR2 SASEGT.

V gene TRBV21-1 combines with J gene TRBJ2-7; the table calls TRBD2, which could not be checked here. TRBV21-1 is a listed pseudogene. The CDR3 contains 9 residues. CDR3 DNA sequence: TGTGCCAGCAGGAGGGAGCAGTACGTC. As protein: CASRREQYV.

The chain has TRBV19 and TRBJ2-3; D is uncertain. V lost 5 bases and J lost 2, with 2 bases in between. The germline V gene has CDR1 LNHDA and CDR2 SQIVND (reference sequence). The CDR3 loop spans 11 amino acids. CDR3 region: CASSATDTQYF. Written as DNA, the CDR3 is TGTGCCAGTAGTGCCACAGATACGCAGTATTTT.

The CDR3 DNA is TGTGCCAGCAGCCCCCGACGCGGGAATGCAGATACGCAGTATTTT. Amino acids: CASSPRRGNADTQYF. The chain is built from TRBV7-2 and TRBJ2-3, with D maybe TRBD2 (6 bases). Germline loops: CDR1 SGHTA, CDR2 FQGNSA. The ends were cut back, 5 bases at V and 4 bases at J, with 16 bases in the middle. The CDR3 is made up of 15 amino acids.

In regard to this clone: The sample holds other DNA sequences that translate to the same CDR3. The chain is built from TRBV27 and TRBJ1-2, with D maybe TRBD1 (5 bases). The CDR3 has 13 amino acids. The germline gives CDR1 MNHEY, CDR2 SMNVEV (reference sequence). V was clipped by 4 bases and J by 4 bases, with 10 bases between them. The CDR3 protein is CASSSAGSYGYTF. CDR3 nucleotide sequence: TGTGCCAGCAGTTCGGCAGGGAGCTATGGCTACACCTTC.

The V and J genes are TRBV5-4 and TRBJ1-3; perhaps TRBD1 as D (5 bases). Germline V gives CDR1 SGHNT, CDR2 YYREEE (reference sequence). V lost 0 bases and J 2 bases, leaving 9 bases between the germline ends. The CDR3 runs to 15 residues. Here the CDR3 reads CASSLGGTTGNTIYF. CDR3 bases: TGTGCCAGCAGCTTGGGGGGGACCACTGGAAACACCATATATTTT.

This chain connects TRBV6-6 to TRBJ1-1; 12 positions agree with TRBD1. V was clipped by 8 bases and J by 4 bases; unmatched bases: 11. The CDR3 totals 16 residues. Germline V CDR1 and CDR2: MNHNY, SVGAGI (reference sequence). The CDR3 DNA reads TGTGCCAGCGGTCCCGGGACAGGGGGCGGGGCCACTGAAGCTTTCTTT. Amino acids: CASGPGTGGGATEAFF.

This sequence joins TRBV7-8 and TRBJ1-6, with TRBD1 matching 7 bases. Germline V CDR1 and CDR2: SGHVS, FQNEAQ. J was trimmed by 2 bases and V by 7 bases; bases with no gene match: 8. The CDR3 is 16 amino acids. DNA for the CDR3: TGTGCCAGCACCCTCAGGGGGGTTACCTATAATTCACCCCTCCACTTT. Amino acid sequence: CASTLRGVTYNSPLHF.

The chain combines TRBV5-1 with TRBJ1-5; D unresolved. Germline-derived CDR1 and CDR2 are SGHRS and YFSETQ. Trimming pared 0 bases from V and 6 bases from J, leaving 10 bases between. CDR3 size: 14 residues. The CDR3 region has the DNA TGCGCCAGCAGCTTGGGTAGTGGCGGTCAGCCCCAGCATTTT. Encoded protein: CASSLGSGGQPQHF.

The rearrangement uses TRBV11-2 and TRBJ2-2; 10 bases align to TRBD2. The length of the CDR3 is 15 residues. V dropped 1 base and J dropped 6; count of bases not matched to a gene: 2. CDR1 and CDR2 from the germline V gene are SGHAT and FQNNGV. CDR3 amino acids: CASSLAAGGPGELFF. The DNA of the CDR3 is TGTGCCAGCAGCTTAGCAGCGGGAGGGCCCGGGGAGCTGTTTTTT.

The rearrangement joins TRBV6-5 to TRBJ2-1; D is perhaps TRBD2 (5 bases). The V end was cut by 5 bases, the J end by 0 bases, with 11 bases between. Germline CDR1 reads MNHEY; CDR2 reads SVGAGI. There are 15 residues in the CDR3. CDR3 sequence reads: CASSPQRDSYNEQFF. CDR3 bases: TGTGCCAGCAGTCCACAGAGGGACTCCTACAATGAGCAGTTCTTC.

Here the CDR3 reads CAISDEFETSTDTQYF. The CDR3 DNA reads TGTGCCATCAGTGATGAATTCGAAACTAGCACAGATACGCAGTATTTT. The chain employs TRBV10-3 and TRBJ2-3; D is ambiguous. V lost 3 bases to trimming and J lost 0 bases, with 13 bases between them. The CDR3 is made up of 16 amino acids. The germline V gene encodes CDR1 ENHRY and CDR2 SYGVKD.

The V call is TRBV10-1, the J call TRBJ2-7; 7 bases map to TRBD2. CDR1 WNHNN and CDR2 SYGVQD come from the germline V gene (reference sequence). The V gene end was trimmed by 2 bases and the J gene end by 2 bases; junction bases not matched to a gene: 15. The CDR3 has 18 residues. Written as DNA, the CDR3 is TGCGCCAGCAGTGAGGACCCGACGGCGGGAGTCCCCCCCTACGAGCAGTACTTC. Translating gives CASSEDPTAGVPPYEQYF.

This clone was picked up one time. The J gene is TRBJ1-2, the V gene TRBV19, with 8 bases matching TRBD1. This CDR3 contains 15 residues. Germline CDR1 reads LNHDA; CDR2 reads SQIVND (reference sequence). After removal of 3 bases from V and 4 bases from J, the junction contained 7 bases not matched to a gene. CDR3 bases: TGTGCCAGTAGTATGACAACCGGGACAGGCTATGGCTACACCTTC. Translated: CASSMTTGTGYGYTF.